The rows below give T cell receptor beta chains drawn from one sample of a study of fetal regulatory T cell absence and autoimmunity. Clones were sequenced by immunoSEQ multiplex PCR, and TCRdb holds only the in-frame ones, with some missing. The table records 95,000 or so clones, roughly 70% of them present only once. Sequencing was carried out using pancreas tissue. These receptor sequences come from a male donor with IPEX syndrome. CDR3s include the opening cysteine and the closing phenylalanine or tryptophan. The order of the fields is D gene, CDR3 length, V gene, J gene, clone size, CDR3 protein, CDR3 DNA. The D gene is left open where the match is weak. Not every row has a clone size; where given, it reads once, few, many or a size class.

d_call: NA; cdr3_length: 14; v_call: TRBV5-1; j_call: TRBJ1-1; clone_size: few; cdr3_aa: CASSPIGGESEAFF; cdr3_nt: TGCGCCAGCAGCCCCATTGGGGGGGAATCTGAAGCTTTCTTT
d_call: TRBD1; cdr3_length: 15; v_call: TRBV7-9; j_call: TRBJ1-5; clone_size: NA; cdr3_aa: CASSEGQGGNQPQHF; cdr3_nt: TGTGCCAGCAGCGAGGGACAGGGTGGCAATCAGCCCCAGCATTTT
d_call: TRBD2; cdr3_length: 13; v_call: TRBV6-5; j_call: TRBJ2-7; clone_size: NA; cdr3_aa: CASSHGTSYEQYF; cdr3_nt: TGTGCCAGCAGTCACGGGACTAGCTACGAGCAGTACTTC
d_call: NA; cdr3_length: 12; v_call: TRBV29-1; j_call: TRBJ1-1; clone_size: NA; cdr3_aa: CSVEGDGTEAFF; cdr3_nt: TGCAGCGTTGAAGGGGACGGCACTGAAGCTTTCTTT
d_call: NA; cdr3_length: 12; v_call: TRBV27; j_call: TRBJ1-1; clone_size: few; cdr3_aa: CASSWGGTEAFF; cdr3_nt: TGTGCCAGCAGTTGGGGGGGGACTGAAGCTTTCTTT
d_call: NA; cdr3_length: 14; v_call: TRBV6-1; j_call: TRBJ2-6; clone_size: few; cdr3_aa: CASRQNSGANVLTF; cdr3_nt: TGTGCCAGCAGACAAAACTCTGGGGCCAACGTCCTGACTTTC
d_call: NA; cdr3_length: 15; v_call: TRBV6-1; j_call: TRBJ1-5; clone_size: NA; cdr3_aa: CASSEAGGSNQPQHF; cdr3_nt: TGTGCCAGCAGTGAAGCTGGGGGCAGCAATCAGCCCCAGCATTTT
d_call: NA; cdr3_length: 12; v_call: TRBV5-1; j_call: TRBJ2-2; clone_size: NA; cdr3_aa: CASSFSTGELFF; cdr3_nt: TGCGCCAGCAGCTTTAGCACCGGGGAGCTGTTTTTT
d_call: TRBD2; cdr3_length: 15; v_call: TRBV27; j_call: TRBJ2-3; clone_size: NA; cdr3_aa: CASSWTSGGTDTQYF; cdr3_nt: TGTGCCAGCAGTTGGACTAGCGGGGGGACAGATACGCAGTATTTT
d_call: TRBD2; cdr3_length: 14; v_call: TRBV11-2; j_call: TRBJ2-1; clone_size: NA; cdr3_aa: CASSSWTSGTEQFF; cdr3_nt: TGTGCCAGCAGCTCTTGGACTAGCGGGACTGAGCAGTTCTTC
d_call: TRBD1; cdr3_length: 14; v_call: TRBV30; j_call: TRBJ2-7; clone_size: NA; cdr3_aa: CAWSPRGRVHEQYF; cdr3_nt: TGTGCCTGGAGTCCGAGGGGGCGGGTCCACGAGCAGTACTTC
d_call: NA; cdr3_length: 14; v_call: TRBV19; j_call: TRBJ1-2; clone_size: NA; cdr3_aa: CASSVRQVNYGYTF; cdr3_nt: TGTGCCAGTAGCGTGAGACAGGTTAACTATGGCTACACCTTC
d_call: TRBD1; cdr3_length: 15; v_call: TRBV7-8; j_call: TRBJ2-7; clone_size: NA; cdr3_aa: CASSLNDRGSYEQYF; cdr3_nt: TGTGCCAGCAGCCTTAACGACAGGGGCTCCTACGAGCAGTACTTC
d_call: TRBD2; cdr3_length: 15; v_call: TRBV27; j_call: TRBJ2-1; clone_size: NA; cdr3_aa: CASSLGLAGAREQFF; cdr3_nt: TGTGCCAGCAGTCTTGGGCTAGCGGGAGCTAGGGAGCAGTTCTTC
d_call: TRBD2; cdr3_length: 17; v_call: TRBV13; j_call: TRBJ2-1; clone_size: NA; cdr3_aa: CASSFFPSGGAGNEQFF; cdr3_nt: TGTGCCAGCAGCTTTTTCCCTAGCGGGGGGGCTGGCAATGAGCAGTTCTTC
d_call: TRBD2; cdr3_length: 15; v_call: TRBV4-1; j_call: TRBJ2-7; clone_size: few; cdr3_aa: CASSQGGLAGDEQYF; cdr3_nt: TGCGCCAGCAGCCAAGGAGGACTAGCGGGCGACGAGCAGTACTTC
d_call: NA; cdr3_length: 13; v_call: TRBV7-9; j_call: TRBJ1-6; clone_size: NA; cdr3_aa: CASSLGGNSPLHF; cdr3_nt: TGTGCCAGCAGCTTAGGGGGCAATTCACCCCTCCACTTT
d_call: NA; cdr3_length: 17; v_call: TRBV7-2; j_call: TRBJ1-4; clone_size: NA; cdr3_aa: CASSFAPQGLPNEKLFF; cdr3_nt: TGTGCCAGCAGTTTCGCCCCCCAGGGACTACCTAATGAAAAACTGTTTTTT
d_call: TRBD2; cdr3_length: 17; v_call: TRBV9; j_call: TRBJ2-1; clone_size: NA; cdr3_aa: CASSGPQRGQSYNEQFF; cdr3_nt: TGTGCCAGCAGCGGGCCCCAGCGGGGGCAATCCTACAATGAGCAGTTCTTC
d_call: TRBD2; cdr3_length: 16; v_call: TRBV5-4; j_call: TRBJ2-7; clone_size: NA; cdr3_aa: CASSLASGNLAYEQYF; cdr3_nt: TGTGCCAGCAGCTTGGCTAGCGGGAATCTAGCCTACGAGCAGTACTTC
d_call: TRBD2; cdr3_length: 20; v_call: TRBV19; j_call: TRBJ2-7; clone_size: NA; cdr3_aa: CASSIDVRVYTSGSSYEQYF; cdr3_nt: TGTGCCAGTAGTATAGATGTCAGGGTGTACACTAGCGGGAGCTCCTACGAGCAGTACTTC
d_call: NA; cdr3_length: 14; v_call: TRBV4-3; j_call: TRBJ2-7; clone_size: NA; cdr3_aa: CASSQEARAYEQYF; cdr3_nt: TGCGCCAGCAGCCAAGAGGCCAGGGCCTACGAGCAGTACTTC
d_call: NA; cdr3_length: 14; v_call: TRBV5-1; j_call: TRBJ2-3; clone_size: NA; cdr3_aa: CASTDRDSTDTQYF; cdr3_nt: TGCGCCAGCACCGACCGAGATAGCACAGATACGCAGTATTTT
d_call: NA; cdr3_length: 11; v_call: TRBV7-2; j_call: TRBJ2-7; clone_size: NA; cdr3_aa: CASSSGTQQYF; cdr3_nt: TGTGCCAGCAGCTCCGGGACCCAGCAGTACTTC
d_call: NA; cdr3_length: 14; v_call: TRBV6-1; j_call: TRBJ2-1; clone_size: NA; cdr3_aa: CASSESPRPNEQFF; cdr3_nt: TGTGCCAGCAGTGAATCCCCTCGACCCAATGAGCAGTTCTTC
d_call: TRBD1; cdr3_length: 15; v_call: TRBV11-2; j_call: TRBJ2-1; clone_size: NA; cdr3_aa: CASSLWDRAPNEQFF; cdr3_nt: TGTGCCAGCAGCTTATGGGACAGGGCCCCCAATGAGCAGTTCTTC
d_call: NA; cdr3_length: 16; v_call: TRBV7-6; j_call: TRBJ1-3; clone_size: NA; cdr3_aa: CASSSPGRDIGNTIYF; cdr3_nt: TGTGCCAGCAGCTCCCCCGGCAGGGACATCGGAAACACCATATATTTT
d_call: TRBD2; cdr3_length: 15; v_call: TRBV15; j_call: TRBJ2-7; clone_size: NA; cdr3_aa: CATSRDASGGGEQYF; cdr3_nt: TGTGCCACCAGCAGAGATGCTAGCGGGGGGGGCGAGCAGTACTTC
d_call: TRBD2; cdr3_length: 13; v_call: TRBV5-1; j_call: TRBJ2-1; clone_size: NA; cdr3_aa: CASSFLADNEQFF; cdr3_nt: TGCGCCAGCAGCTTCCTAGCGGACAATGAGCAGTTCTTC
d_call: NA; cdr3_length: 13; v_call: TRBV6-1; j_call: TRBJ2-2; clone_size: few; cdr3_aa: CASSEVSAGELFF; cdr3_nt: TGTGCCAGCAGTGAAGTTAGCGCCGGGGAGCTGTTTTTT
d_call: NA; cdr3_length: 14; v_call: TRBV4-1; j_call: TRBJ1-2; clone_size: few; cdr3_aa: CASSPRERSYGYTF; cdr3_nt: TGCGCCAGCAGCCCCAGGGAAAGGAGCTATGGCTACACCTTC
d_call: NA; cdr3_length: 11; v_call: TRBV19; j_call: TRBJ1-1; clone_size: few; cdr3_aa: CASSTGNEAFF; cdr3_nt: TGTGCCAGTAGTACAGGGAATGAAGCTTTCTTT
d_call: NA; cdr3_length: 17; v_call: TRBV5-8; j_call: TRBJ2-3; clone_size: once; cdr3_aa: CASSLHRQAISTDTQYF; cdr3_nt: TGTGCCAGCAGCTTGCACCGACAGGCGATTAGCACAGATACGCAGTATTTT
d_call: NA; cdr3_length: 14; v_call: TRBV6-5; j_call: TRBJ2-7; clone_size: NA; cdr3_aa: CASSSTNTIYEQYF; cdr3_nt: TGTGCCAGCAGTTCCACGAACACCATATACGAGCAGTACTTC
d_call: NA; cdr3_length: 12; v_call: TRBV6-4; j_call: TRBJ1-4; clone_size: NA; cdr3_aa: CASSETNEKLFF; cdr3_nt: TGTGCCAGCAGTGAGACAAATGAAAAACTGTTTTTT
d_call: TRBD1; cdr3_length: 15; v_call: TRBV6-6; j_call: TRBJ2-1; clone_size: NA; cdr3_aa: CASSIPGQGADEQFF; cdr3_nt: TGTGCCAGCAGTATCCCGGGACAGGGGGCGGATGAGCAGTTCTTC
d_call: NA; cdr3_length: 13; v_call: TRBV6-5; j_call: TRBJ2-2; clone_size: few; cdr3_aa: CASAKRLDGELFF; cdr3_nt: TGTGCCAGCGCCAAACGTTTAGACGGGGAGCTGTTTTTT
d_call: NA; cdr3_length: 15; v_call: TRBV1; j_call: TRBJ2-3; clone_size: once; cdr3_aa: CTSSQDRSGTDTQYF; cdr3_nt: TGCACCAGCAGCCAAGATCGAAGCGGCACAGATACGCAGTATTTT
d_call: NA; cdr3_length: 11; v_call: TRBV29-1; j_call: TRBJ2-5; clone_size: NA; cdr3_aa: CSARLGETQYF; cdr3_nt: TGCAGCGCACGACTGGGAGAGACCCAGTACTTC
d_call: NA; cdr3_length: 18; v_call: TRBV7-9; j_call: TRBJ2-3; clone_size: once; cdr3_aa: CASPPRGPRVKGTDTQYF; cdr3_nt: TGTGCCAGCCCCCCTCGGGGGCCCAGGGTGAAGGGAACAGATACGCAGTATTTT
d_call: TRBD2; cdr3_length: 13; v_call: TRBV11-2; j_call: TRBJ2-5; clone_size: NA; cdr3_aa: CASSLETSGTQYF; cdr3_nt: TGTGCCAGCAGCTTAGAAACTAGCGGGACCCAGTACTTC
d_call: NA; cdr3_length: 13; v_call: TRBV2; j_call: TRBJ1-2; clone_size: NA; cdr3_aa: CASINDRFYGYTF; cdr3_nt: TGTGCCAGCATTAACGACAGGTTCTATGGCTACACCTTC
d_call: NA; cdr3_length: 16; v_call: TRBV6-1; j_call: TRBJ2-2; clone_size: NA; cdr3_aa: CASSVGREERTGELFF; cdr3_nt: TGTGCCAGCAGTGTCGGCAGGGAAGAGCGCACCGGGGAGCTGTTTTTT
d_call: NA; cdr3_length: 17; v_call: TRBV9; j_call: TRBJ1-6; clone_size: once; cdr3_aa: CASSAEGGWTYNSPLHF; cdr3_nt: TGTGCCAGCAGCGCCGAAGGGGGGTGGACCTATAATTCACCCCTCCACTTT
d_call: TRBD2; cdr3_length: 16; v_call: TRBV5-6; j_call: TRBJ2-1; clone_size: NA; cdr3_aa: CASSLGGTSAYNEQFF; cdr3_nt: TGTGCCAGCAGCTTGGGGGGGACTAGCGCCTACAATGAGCAGTTCTTC
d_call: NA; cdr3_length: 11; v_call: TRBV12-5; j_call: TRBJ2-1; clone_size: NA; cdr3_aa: CASGLVQEQFF; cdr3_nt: TGTGCTAGTGGTTTGGTACAGGAGCAGTTCTTC